This TCR beta chain was recorded in a study of molecular identifiers for immune sequencing clone quantification. CDR1 is MNHEY, CDR2 SVGAGI, per germline. Trimming cost V 6 bases and J 5 bases; bases outside gene matches: 9. CDR3 length equals 16 residues. Overall study results and limits: Naive cells had under 1% of molecules in clones above 20 RNA copies, effectors over 99%. Among over 950,000 naive cells, as was reported, spiked Jurkat TCR RNA from one cell was detectable. Highly expanded clone sizes could end up underestimated if a barcode were shared by identical TCR molecules.

This clonotype has at least ten counts. Its antigen is undetermined. Previously described methods and listed TCR primers were employed for the bulk TCR libraries. MiXCR, applied by TCRdb to the PCR reads, yields one record per CDR3 protein. The sample has around 94,000 distinct CDR3 sequences, 30% to 35% seen once. The source of this sequence is a human donor in good health. Some libraries in this study had Jurkat cell RNA spiked in. The source material was naive CD8+ T cells from blood, with Jurkat cell RNA spiked in. Subset defined: FACS-sorted CD8+CD4-CCR7+CD45RA+ naive T cells. The V call is TRBV6-5, the J call TRBJ1-5, with TRBD1 matching over 11 bases. The CDR3 protein is CASSSNRDRGYQPQHF. In DNA form, the CDR3 reads TGTGCCAGCAGCTCAAACCGGGACAGGGGGTATCAGCCCCAGCATTTT.